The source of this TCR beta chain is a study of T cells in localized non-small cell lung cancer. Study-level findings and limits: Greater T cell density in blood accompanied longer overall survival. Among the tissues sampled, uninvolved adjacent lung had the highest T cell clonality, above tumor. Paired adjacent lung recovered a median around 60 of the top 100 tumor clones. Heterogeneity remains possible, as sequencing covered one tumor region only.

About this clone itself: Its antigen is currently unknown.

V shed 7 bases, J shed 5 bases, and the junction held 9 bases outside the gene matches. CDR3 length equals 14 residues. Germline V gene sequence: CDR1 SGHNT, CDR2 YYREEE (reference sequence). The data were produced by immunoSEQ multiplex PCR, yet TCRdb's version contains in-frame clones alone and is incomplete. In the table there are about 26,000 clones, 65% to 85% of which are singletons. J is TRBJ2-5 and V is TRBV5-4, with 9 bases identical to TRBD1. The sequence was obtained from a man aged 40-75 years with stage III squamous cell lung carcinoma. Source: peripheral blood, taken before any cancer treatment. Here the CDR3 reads CASLVTGGAETQYF. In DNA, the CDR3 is TGTGCCAGCCTTGTAACAGGGGGCGCGGAGACCCAGTACTTC. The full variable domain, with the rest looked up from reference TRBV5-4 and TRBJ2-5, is ETGVTQSPTHLIKTRGQQVTLRCSSQSGHNTVSWYQQALGQGPQFIFQYYREEENGRGNFPPRFSGLQFPNYSSELNVNALELDDSALYLCASLVTGGAETQYFGPGTRLLVL.